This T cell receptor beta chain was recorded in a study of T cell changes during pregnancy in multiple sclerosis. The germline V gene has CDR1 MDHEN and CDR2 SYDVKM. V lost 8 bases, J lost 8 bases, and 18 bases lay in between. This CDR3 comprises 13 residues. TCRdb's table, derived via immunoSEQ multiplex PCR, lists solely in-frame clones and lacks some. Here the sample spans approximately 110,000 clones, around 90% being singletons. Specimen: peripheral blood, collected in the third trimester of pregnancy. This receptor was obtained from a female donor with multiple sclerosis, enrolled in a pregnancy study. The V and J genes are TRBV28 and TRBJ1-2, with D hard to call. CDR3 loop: CASSSPGSEGYTF. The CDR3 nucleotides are TGTGCCAGCTCCTCACCGGGGTCGGAAGGCTACACCTTC.